Below are 10 T cell receptor beta chains sequenced from a single sample in a study of beta chain features in type 1 diabetes. Sequenced material consisted of expressed TCRB transcripts (all of the isolated RNA was reverse transcribed). Only in-frame clones appear in the TCRdb table, and some are missing; sequencing was by immunoSEQ multiplex PCR. This repertoire shows roughly 240,000 clones, 68% found once; its top ten account for around 0.05%. The sequencing input was naive CD4+ T cells from blood. These receptors were obtained from a man in his thirties or forties in good health.

The V call is TRBV5-6, the J call TRBJ2-7; no clear D. CDR3 length equals 11 residues. Germline V gene data show CDR1 as SGHDT and CDR2 as YYEEEE. Between the trimmed V and J ends, which lost 0 bases and 3 bases, there was a span of 1 base. CDR3 residues: CASSLDYEQYF. The CDR3 DNA reads TGTGCCAGCAGCTTGGACTACGAGCAGTACTTC.

The CDR3 DNA sequence: TGTGCCAGCAGCTGGCCGAGGGGAGAAGGGGTAAAGCAGTATTTT. This codes for CASSWPRGEGVKQYF. This chain connects TRBV11-2 to TRBJ2-3; D is tentatively TRBD1 or TRBD2 (5 bases each). Germline-derived CDR1 and CDR2 are SGHAT and FQNNGV. The CDR3 loop spans 15 amino acids. V was pared by 4 bases and J by 11 bases, with 22 bases between.

The CDR3: CASSLNLVDEQFF. CDR3 DNA: TGTGCCAGCAGCCTGAACTTAGTCGATGAGCAGTTCTTC. The rearrangement uses TRBV14 and TRBJ2-1; D gene uncertain. V was pared by 4 bases and J by 8 bases, with 12 bases between. From germline, CDR1 is SGHDN and CDR2 FVKESK. This CDR3 has 13 amino acids.

The CDR3 DNA is TGTGCCAGTAGTGTGGACCCCTCAACAGATACGCAGTATTTT. Residues: CASSVDPSTDTQYF. This chain joins TRBV19 and TRBJ2-3; no definite D call. V lost 5 bases and J lost 3, with 12 bases in between. This CDR3 is 14 amino acids long. The germline V gene encodes CDR1 LNHDA and CDR2 SQIVND (reference sequence).

A few counts support this clone. J is TRBJ2-1 and V is TRBV25-1; the D is unclear. V lost 4 bases and J 6 bases, leaving 13 bases between the germline ends. The CDR3 contains 14 residues. Germline CDR1 MGHDK, CDR2 SYGVNS. CDR3 sequence (DNA): TGTGCCAGCAGTGGTTCTGGGCGGCTCAATGAGCAGTTCTTC. Its translation: CASSGSGRLNEQFF.

The chain employs TRBV19 and TRBJ2-6; no clear D. The CDR3 totals 17 residues. Germline CDR1 LNHDA, CDR2 SQIVND (reference sequence). V was cut by 4 bases and J by 0 bases, with 13 bases left in between. The chain's CDR3 is CASSTGRAISGANVLTF. The CDR3, as DNA: TGTGCCAGTAGTACCGGACGCGCGATCTCTGGGGCCAACGTCCTGACTTTC. The full variable domain, completed using reference TRBV19 and TRBJ2-6, is DGGITQSPKYLFRKEGQNVTLSCEQNLNHDAMYWYRQDPGQGLRLIYYSQIVNDFQKGDIAEGYSVSREKKESFPLTVTSAQKNPTAFYLCASSTGRAISGANVLTFGAGSRLTVL.

The chain links TRBV14 to TRBJ2-7, with a tentative D call TRBD2 (5 bases). The ends were cut back, 1 base at V and 5 bases at J, with 18 bases in the middle. Germline V gene sequence: CDR1 SGHDN, CDR2 FVKESK. The CDR3 has 16 amino acids. The CDR3 DNA reads TGTGCCAGCAGCCAAGTGCCGGGGAAGGGTCGGCACGAGCAGTACTTC. Translating it yields CASSQVPGKGRHEQYF.

The J gene is TRBJ2-1, the V gene TRBV29-1, with 7 nucleotides matching TRBD1. Germline V CDR1 and CDR2: SQVTM, ANQGSEA. The CDR3 sequence is 16 residues long. V gave up 0 bases and J gave up 1 base; unmatched junction bases: 6. CDR3 residues: CSVEDATGQSYNEQFF. In nucleotides, the CDR3 is TGCAGCGTTGAAGACGCCACGGGACAGTCCTACAATGAGCAGTTCTTC.

The rearrangement uses TRBV7-9 and TRBJ2-7, with a possible D match to TRBD1 (5 bases). Deletions cut 2 bases from V and 5 bases from J, with 7 bases between. CDR3 length equals 12 residues. Looked up from germline, CDR1 is SEHNR and CDR2 is FQNEAQ (reference sequence). The CDR3 reads CASSLQGNEQYF. The CDR3 DNA reads TGTGCCAGCAGCTTACAGGGAAACGAGCAGTACTTC.

The CDR3 region is CASRERSRGEQFF. As DNA, the CDR3 is TGTGCCAGCAGGGAGAGGAGCCGGGGAGAGCAGTTCTTC. J is TRBJ2-1 and V is TRBV2; weak D call: TRBD2 (5 bases). CDR1 SNHLY and CDR2 FYNNEI come from the germline V gene. This CDR3 region has 13 residues. V was pared by 6 bases and J by 10 bases, with 16 bases between.